A single sample is the source of the 31 T cell receptor beta chains below, sequenced in a study of blood T cells in healthy people across ages. A second PCR, run for roughly 6 to 11 cycles, used a sample-barcoded 5' primer plus a J-beta primer mix. A single record per CDR3 protein comes from TCRdb applying MiXCR to the 5' RACE reads. The table has 550,000 to 750,000 distinct CDR3 sequences, around 20% seen once. Source material: blood. All receptors derive from an older man in good health.

The chain is built from TRBV29-1 and TRBJ2-5; D might be TRBD2 (6 bases). Germline V gene lookup returns CDR1 SQVTM and CDR2 ANQGSEA. Between the trimmed V and J ends, which lost 3 bases and 5 bases, there was a span of 16 bases. CDR3 size: 14 residues. The CDR3 here is CSVETRAFSETQYF. For the CDR3, the DNA is TGCAGCGTTGAGACTAGGGCTTTTTCGGAGACCCAGTACTTC.

The sample holds a few counts of this clonotype. Just one base apart from a much larger clone, this may be a read error. The chain joins TRBV9 to TRBJ2-2, with no clear D. Germline CDR1 SGDLS, CDR2 YYNGEE. V gave up 4 bases and J gave up 3 bases, with 4 bases separating them. The CDR3 runs 12 residues. CDR3 in amino acids: CASSHDTGELFF. In DNA, the CDR3 is TGTGCCAGCAGCCACGACACCGGGGAGCTGTTTTTT.

The chain has TRBV6-2 or TRBV6-3 and TRBJ2-3, with TRBD1 identical over 9 bases. Germline V gives CDR1 MNHEY, CDR2 SVGEGT. The CDR3 loop spans 16 amino acids. J lost 2 bases, V lost 3 bases, and 6 bases had no gene match. CDR3 sequence reads: CASSYPGTGLTDTQYF. The CDR3 bases are TGTGCCAGCAGTTATCCCGGGACAGGGCTCACAGATACGCAGTATTTT.

This sequence joins TRBV28 and TRBJ2-3; D is unresolved. Deletions cut 6 bases from V and 6 bases from J, with 13 bases between. Germline V CDR1 and CDR2: MDHEN, SYDVKM. CDR3 length: 13 residues. The CDR3 loop reads CASRRQEVDTQYF. The CDR3, as DNA: TGTGCCAGCAGAAGGCAGGAAGTCGATACGCAGTATTTT.

V and J are TRBV3-1 and TRBJ2-2; D gene uncertain. In germline, CDR1 is LGHDT, CDR2 YNNKEL (reference sequence). V was trimmed by 0 bases and J by 6 bases, leaving 17 bases between them. This CDR3 has 17 amino acids. The CDR3 loop reads CASSQDKLRSVAGELFF. CDR3 DNA: TGTGCCAGCAGCCAAGATAAGTTGAGGAGCGTTGCCGGGGAGCTGTTTTTT.

This clonotype turned up a few times. This sequence joins TRBV18 and TRBJ1-1; TRBD1 matches at 7 bases. This CDR3 spans 14 amino acids. Trimming at V came to 5 bases and at J to 7 bases, leaving 10 bases not matched to a gene. The germline V gene encodes CDR1 KGHSH and CDR2 LQKENI. This CDR3 is CASSSQGGGFEAFF. As DNA, the CDR3 is TGTGCCAGCTCAAGCCAAGGGGGCGGATTTGAAGCTTTCTTT.

The rearrangement joins TRBV6-5 to TRBJ1-2, with a weak D call TRBD1 (5 bases). The germline V gene encodes CDR1 MNHEY and CDR2 SVGAGI. This CDR3 is 15 amino acids long. V dropped 5 bases and J dropped 8 bases, with 21 bases sitting between them. CDR3 amino acids: CASSKDRDGVGGYTF. CDR3 nucleotides: TGTGCCAGCAGTAAAGACCGGGACGGAGTGGGGGGCTACACCTTC.

This clonotype was seen more than once but under ten times. The chain joins TRBV6-5 to TRBJ1-2, with D perhaps matching TRBD1 (6 bases). The CDR3 extends over 15 amino acids. Trimming removed 6 bases at V and 4 bases at J, with 18 bases between. Germline V gene sequence: CDR1 MNHEY, CDR2 SVGAGI. CDR3 protein: CASSPEITGTYGYTF. CDR3 sequence (DNA): TGTGCCAGCAGCCCCGAAATAACAGGGACCTATGGCTACACCTTC.

This rearrangement joins TRBV25-1 to TRBJ2-2, with 14 nucleotides matching TRBD2. The CDR3 spans 16 residues. Germline V lookup: CDR1 MGHDK, CDR2 SYGVNS. V was clipped by 6 bases and J by 4 bases; unmatched bases: 4. CDR3 in amino acids: CASRGLAGVSTGELFF. The CDR3 DNA reads TGTGCCAGCAGGGGACTAGCGGGAGTCAGCACCGGGGAGCTGTTTTTT.

This clonotype was detected only a few times. The chain employs TRBV2 and TRBJ2-7, with D perhaps matching TRBD1 (5 bases). V lost 9 bases to trimming and J lost 6 bases, with 21 bases between them. This CDR3 spans 14 amino acids. CDR1 is SNHLY and CDR2 is FYNNEI in the germline V gene. The CDR3 is CASADRPLSLEQYF. CDR3 coding DNA: TGTGCCAGTGCCGACAGACCTCTCTCTCTCGAGCAGTACTTC.

This clonotype has at least ten counts. J is TRBJ1-1 and V is TRBV29-1; 7 nucleotides match TRBD1. Trimming cost V 4 bases and J 7 bases; bases outside gene matches: 9. The CDR3 spans 13 residues. Germline V gene sequence: CDR1 SQVTM, CDR2 ANQGSEA. The CDR3 DNA reads TGCAGCGTTGGGAAGGGGGCCGGATTTGAAGCTTTCTTT. Residues: CSVGKGAGFEAFF.

This chain uses TRBV3-1 with TRBJ2-5, with D maybe TRBD1 (6 bases). The DNA end lines up better with TRBJ2-7; the J call may be wrong. The CDR3 length is 13 residues. Germline CDR1 is LGHDT and CDR2 is YNNKEL (reference sequence). The CDR3 DNA reads TGTGCCAGCAGCCCCCGGGACAACTACGAGCAGTACTTC. Translated: CASSPRDNYEQYF.

Here the CDR3 reads CASSQGSVGRNFYGYTF. The CDR3 DNA reads TGTGCCAGCAGCCAAGGCAGCGTCGGGAGGAATTTCTATGGCTACACCTTC. The chain links TRBV3-1 to TRBJ1-2; the D is unclear. V lost 1 base to trimming and J lost 4 bases, with 19 bases between them. The V gene's germline CDR1 is LGHDT and CDR2 YNNKEL (reference sequence). This CDR3 has 17 amino acids. The variable domain in full, completed from reference TRBV3-1 and TRBJ1-2, reads DTAVSQTPKYLVTQMGNDKSIKCEQNLGHDTMYWYKQDSKKFLKIMFSYNNKELIINETVPNRFSPKSPDKAHLNLHINSLELGDSAVYFCASSQGSVGRNFYGYTFGSGTRLTVV.

The sample holds many counts of this clonotype. The J gene is TRBJ2-1, the V gene TRBV27; 7 bases are a match to TRBD1. The CDR3 consists of 14 residues. With V trimmed by 5 bases and J by 5 bases, 6 bases remained unmatched. The germline gives CDR1 MNHEY, CDR2 SMNVEV (reference sequence). The CDR3 region is CASSPTGYHNEQFF. DNA of the CDR3: TGTGCCAGCAGTCCGACAGGGTACCACAATGAGCAGTTCTTC.

J is TRBJ2-4 and V is TRBV18; TRBD1 might be the D (6 bases). The CDR3 covers 14 residues. Germline V gene data show CDR1 as KGHSH and CDR2 as LQKENI. With 2 bases removed from V and 6 bases from J, the gap between germline ends came to 11 bases. The CDR3 coding sequence is TGTGCCAGCTCACCATCAGGGGTTGCAAACATTCAGTACTTC. It yields the protein CASSPSGVANIQYF.

This chain links TRBV7-3 with TRBJ2-5; D assignment may be TRBD1 or TRBD2 (6 bases each). The ends were cut back, 1 base at V and 3 bases at J, with 12 bases in the middle. CDR1 and CDR2 from the germline V gene are SGHTA and FQGTGA. This CDR3 comprises 15 residues. CDR3 sequence reads: CASSLNPGAKETQYF. The CDR3 nucleotides read TGTGCCAGCAGCTTAAACCCGGGGGCAAAAGAGACCCAGTACTTC.

This clonotype appeared a few times. This chain connects TRBV7-3 to TRBJ2-1, with 7 bases identical to TRBD2. Germline V gene sequence: CDR1 SGHTA, CDR2 FQGTGA. V gave up 1 base and J gave up 3 bases; unmatched junction bases: 3. CDR3 length: 15 amino acids. CDR3 in DNA: TGTGCCAGCAGCTTAAGCGGGAGTGACTACAATGAGCAGTTCTTC. Translating gives CASSLSGSDYNEQFF.

V is TRBV6-1 and J is TRBJ2-3; 13 bases align to TRBD2. The CDR3 length is 16 residues. V was pared by 2 bases and J by 4 bases, with 3 bases of the junction left unmatched. The germline V gene has CDR1 MNHNS and CDR2 SASEGT. CDR3 DNA sequence: TGTGCCAGCAGTGAACGGACTAGCGGGAGTGCAGATACGCAGTATTTT. Residues: CASSERTSGSADTQYF.

Turning to this clonotype: Compared with germline, one end of the junction differs, possibly owing to a read error. The rearrangement joins TRBV9 to TRBJ1-2, with D maybe TRBD1 (5 bases). Germline CDR1 and CDR2: SGDLS and YYNGEE. The CDR3 totals 14 residues. The CDR3 region has the DNA TGTGCCAGCAGCGTCGGGACTCCCCGCCAATCGCTCGCCTTC. Protein product: CASSVGTPRQSLAF.

The chain recombines TRBV20-1 with TRBJ1-3; D is perhaps TRBD1 (6 bases). The CDR3 totals 14 residues. V lost 2 bases and J 4 bases, leaving 12 bases between the germline ends. From germline, CDR1 is DFQATT and CDR2 SNEGSKA (reference sequence). The CDR3 sequence: CSARQGNGGNTIYF. The CDR3 coding sequence is TGCAGTGCTAGACAGGGGAATGGAGGAAACACCATATATTTT.

Written as DNA, the CDR3 is TGTGCCAGCAGTTTGACCTGGGGGGGTGAGTACGAGCAGTACTTC. Its protein is CASSLTWGGEYEQYF. The rearrangement uses TRBV27 and TRBJ2-1, with 7 bases matching TRBD2. The last part of the DNA fits TRBJ2-7 better; the J call may be wrong. Germline CDR1 reads MNHEY; CDR2 reads SMNVEV (reference sequence). This CDR3 is 15 amino acids long.

This clonotype has just a few counts. This chain links TRBV28 with TRBJ2-5; no firm D call. The DNA end is more similar to TRBJ2-7, so the J call may be wrong. The germline V gene has CDR1 MDHEN and CDR2 SYDVKM. The CDR3 is made up of 13 amino acids. CDR3 sequence (DNA): TGTGCCAGCAGTTTATCCCCCCTTTACGAGCAGTACTTC. Translating gives CASSLSPLYEQYF.

In this sample, this clonotype turned up a few times. V is TRBV12-3 or TRBV12-4 and J is TRBJ2-1; 7 nucleotides agree with TRBD1. V was clipped by 7 bases and J by 2 bases; unmatched bases: 8. The CDR3 contains 15 residues. CDR3 coding DNA: TGTGCCAGCATTCAAGGGGGCAGCCCCTACAATGAGCAGTTCTTC. Translation: CASIQGGSPYNEQFF.

In this sample, this clonotype turned up a few times. The rearrangement joins TRBV3-1 to TRBJ2-2; no clear D gene. The CDR3 is 14 amino acids. Per germline, CDR1 LGHDT and CDR2 YNNKEL (reference sequence). V was pared by 4 bases and J by 4 bases, with 10 bases between. The chain's CDR3 is CASSRALGTGELFF. The DNA of the CDR3 is TGTGCCAGCAGCCGAGCCCTTGGCACCGGGGAGCTGTTTTTT.

The table lists this clonotype with a few counts. The chain employs TRBV7-6 and TRBJ2-5; TRBD2 agrees at 10 bases. The last part of the DNA fits TRBJ2-7 better; the J call may be wrong. Germline CDR1 reads SGHVS; CDR2 reads FNYEAQ. The CDR3 contains 15 residues. CDR3 loop: CASSLGLAGDIEQYF. CDR3 sequence (DNA): TGTGCCAGCAGCTTAGGTCTAGCGGGAGATATCGAGCAGTACTTC.

This clonotype was seen a handful of times. The chain carries TRBV6-1 and TRBJ1-2; 7 bases fit TRBD1. The length of the CDR3 is 13 residues. Germline values: CDR1 MNHNS, CDR2 SASEGT. J gave up 8 bases and V 4 bases, and 7 bases lay outside the gene matches. CDR3 coding DNA: TGTGCCAGCAGTGTGGGACAGCCCGGCGGCTACACCTTC. It yields the protein CASSVGQPGGYTF.

The table lists this clonotype with a few counts. V gene TRBV11-2 combines with J gene TRBJ2-5; D is possibly TRBD1 or TRBD2 (5 bases each). CDR1 is SGHAT, CDR2 FQNNGV, per germline. The CDR3 runs 15 residues. V was trimmed by 7 bases and J by 4 bases, leaving 19 bases between them. The CDR3 here is CASTFLGVRGETQYF. DNA of the CDR3: TGTGCCAGCACTTTCCTGGGGGTTAGGGGAGAGACCCAGTACTTC. Variable domain in full (rest from reference TRBV11-2 and TRBJ2-5): EAGVAQSPRYKIIEKRQSVAFWCNPISGHATLYWYQQILGQGPKLLIQFQNNGVVDDSQLPKDRFSAERLKGVDSTLKIQPAKLEDSAVYLCASTFLGVRGETQYFGPGTRLLVL.

This clonotype has a count of ten or more. The chain combines TRBV7-2 with TRBJ2-5, with 9 bases fitting TRBD2. The J call may be mistaken, given a closer DNA end match to TRBJ2-1. The CDR3 totals 15 residues. CDR1 and CDR2 (germline): SGHTA, FQGNSA. CDR3 sequence: CASSPFLTSGDEQFF. CDR3 DNA: TGTGCCAGCAGCCCGTTTTTGACTAGCGGCGATGAGCAGTTCTTC.

This chain joins TRBV11-2 and TRBJ2-1; D gene unclear. V lost 0 bases and J 0 bases, leaving 6 bases between the germline ends. The germline V gene encodes CDR1 SGHAT and CDR2 FQNNGV. CDR3 size: 15 residues. The CDR3 protein is CASSLEPDSYNEQFF. The CDR3 DNA is TGTGCCAGCAGCTTAGAACCGGACTCCTACAATGAGCAGTTCTTC.

The rearrangement uses TRBV4-1 and TRBJ2-7; 7 nucleotides agree with TRBD1. With V trimmed by 4 bases and J by 6 bases, 12 bases remained unmatched. Germline loops: CDR1 MGHRA, CDR2 YSYEKL. The length of the CDR3 is 15 residues. The CDR3 bases are TGCGCCAGCAGCCCCCGGACAGGCCCCTTCGTCGAGCAGTACTTC. Its protein is CASSPRTGPFVEQYF.

This clonotype occurred a few times. The V and J genes are TRBV12-3 or TRBV12-4 and TRBJ1-1; D not resolved. This CDR3 is 12 amino acids long. Trimming shortened V by 4 bases and J by 3 bases, and 6 bases separated the two germline ends. The CDR3 region is CASSSGHTEAFF. The CDR3 nucleotides are TGTGCCAGCAGTTCGGGTCACACTGAAGCTTTCTTT.